The sequence of this T cell receptor beta chain was determined in a study of human T cells and chemical hapten exposure. As for the study in general: Each patient's scalp received weekly diphenylcyclopropenone throughout the approximately 25-week study.

Time point given: pre-sensitization, week 0. Documented treatment: therapeutic diphenylcyclopropenone sensitization with weekly scalp DPC. The donor pool consisted of alopecia patients aged 18 to 70 years, considered suitable for DPC. Someone pulled total RNA out of unfractionated whole blood. TCRdb processed the RACE reads anew with MiXCR; each CDR3 protein has one entry. The sample records some 300,000 distinct CDR3 sequences, 4.5% to 5.5% being singletons. This clonotype was counted at least ten times. This receptor was taken from a woman in her late teens or twenties with alopecia areata. Some clones in this sample may be carry-over from other donors' samples. This specimen consisted of whole blood, obtained in connection with sensitization to the hapten diphenylcyclopropenone (DPC).

CDR3 bases: TGTGCCAGCAGCCCAGGACACGTCTACAATGAGCAGTTCTTC. Translation: CASSPGHVYNEQFF. The chain employs TRBV3-1 and TRBJ2-1; possible D gene TRBD1, 5 bases. The V end was cut by 4 bases, the J end by 3 bases, with 10 bases between. The CDR3 length is 14 residues. Germline CDR1 reads LGHDT; CDR2 reads YNNKEL (reference sequence).